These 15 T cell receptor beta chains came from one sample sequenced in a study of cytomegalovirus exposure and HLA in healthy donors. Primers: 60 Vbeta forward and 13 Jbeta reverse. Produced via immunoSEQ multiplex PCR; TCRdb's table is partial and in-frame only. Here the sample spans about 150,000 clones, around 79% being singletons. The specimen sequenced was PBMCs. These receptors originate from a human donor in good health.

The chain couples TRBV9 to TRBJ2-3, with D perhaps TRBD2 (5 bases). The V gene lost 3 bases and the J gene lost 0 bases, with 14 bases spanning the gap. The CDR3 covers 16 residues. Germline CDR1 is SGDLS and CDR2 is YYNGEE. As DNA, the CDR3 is TGTGCCAGCAGCGCGACAAGCGGCTCTAGCACAGATACGCAGTATTTT. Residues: CASSATSGSSTDTQYF.

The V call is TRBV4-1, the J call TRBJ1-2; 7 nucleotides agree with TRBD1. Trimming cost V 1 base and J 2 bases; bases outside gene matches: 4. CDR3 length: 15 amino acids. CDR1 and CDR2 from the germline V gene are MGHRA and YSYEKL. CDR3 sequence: CASSQVGDRNYGYTF. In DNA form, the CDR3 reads TGCGCCAGCAGCCAAGTCGGGGACAGAAACTATGGCTACACCTTC.

CDR3 residues: CASSLVGLAGVYEQYF. CDR3 sequence (DNA): TGTGCCAGCAGCTTGGTGGGACTAGCGGGAGTCTACGAGCAGTACTTC. The chain links TRBV5-8 to TRBJ2-7, with 14 nucleotides matching TRBD2. V shed 0 bases, J shed 3 bases, and the junction held 2 bases outside the gene matches. This CDR3 has 16 residues. The germline gives CDR1 SGHTS, CDR2 YDEGEE.

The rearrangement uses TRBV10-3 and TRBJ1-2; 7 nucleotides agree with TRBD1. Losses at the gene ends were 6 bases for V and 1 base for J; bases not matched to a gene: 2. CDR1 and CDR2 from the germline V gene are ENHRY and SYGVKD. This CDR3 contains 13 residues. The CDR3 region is CAISDRDNYGYTF. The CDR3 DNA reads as TGTGCCATCAGCGACAGGGATAACTATGGCTACACCTTC.

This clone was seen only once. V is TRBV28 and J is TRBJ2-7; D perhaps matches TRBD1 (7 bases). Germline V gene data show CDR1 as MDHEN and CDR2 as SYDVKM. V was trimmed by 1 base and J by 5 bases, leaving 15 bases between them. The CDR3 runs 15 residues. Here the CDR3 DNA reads TGTGCCAGCAGTTTATTGTGGCAGGGGGGTAACGAGCAGTACTTC. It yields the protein CASSLLWQGGNEQYF. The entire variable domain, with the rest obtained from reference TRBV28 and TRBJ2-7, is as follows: DVKVTQSSRYLVKRTGEKVFLECVQDMDHENMFWYRQDPGLGLRLIYFSYDVKMKEKGDIPEGYSVSREKKERFSLILESASTNQTSMYLCASSLLWQGGNEQYFGPGTRLTVT.

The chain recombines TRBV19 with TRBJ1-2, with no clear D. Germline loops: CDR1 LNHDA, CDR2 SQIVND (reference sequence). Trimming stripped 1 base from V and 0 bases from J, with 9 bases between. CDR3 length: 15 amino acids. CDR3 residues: CASSIVSETNYGYTF. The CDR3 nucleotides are TGTGCCAGTAGTATAGTTTCGGAGACTAACTATGGCTACACCTTC.

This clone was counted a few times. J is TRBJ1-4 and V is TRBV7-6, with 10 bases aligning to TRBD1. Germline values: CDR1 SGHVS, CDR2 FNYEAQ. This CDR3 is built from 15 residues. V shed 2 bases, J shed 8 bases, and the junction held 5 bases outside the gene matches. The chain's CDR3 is CASSLWDRGGEKLFF. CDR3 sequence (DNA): TGTGCCAGCAGCTTATGGGACAGGGGAGGCGAAAAACTGTTTTTT. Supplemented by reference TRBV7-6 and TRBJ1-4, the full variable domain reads GAGVSQSPRYKVTKRGQDVALRCDPISGHVSLYWYRQALGQGPEFLTYFNYEAQQDKSGLPNDRFSAERPEGSISTLTIQRTEQRDSAMYRCASSLWDRGGEKLFFGSGTQLSVL.

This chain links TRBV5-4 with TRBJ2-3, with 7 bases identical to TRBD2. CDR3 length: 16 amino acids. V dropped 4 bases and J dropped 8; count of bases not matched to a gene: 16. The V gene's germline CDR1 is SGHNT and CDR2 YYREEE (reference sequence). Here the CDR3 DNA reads TGTGCCAGCAGCGGGGAGGGGACCATGGGGGTGGGTACGCAGTATTTT. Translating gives CASSGEGTMGVGTQYF. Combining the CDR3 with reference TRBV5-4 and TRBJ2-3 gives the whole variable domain ETGVTQSPTHLIKTRGQQVTLRCSSQSGHNTVSWYQQALGQGPQFIFQYYREEENGRGNFPPRFSGLQFPNYSSELNVNALELDDSALYLCASSGEGTMGVGTQYFGPGTRLTVL.

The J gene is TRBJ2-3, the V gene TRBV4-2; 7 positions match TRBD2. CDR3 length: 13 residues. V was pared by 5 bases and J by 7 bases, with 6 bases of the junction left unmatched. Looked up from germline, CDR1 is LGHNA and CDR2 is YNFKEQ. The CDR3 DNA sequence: TGTGCCAGCAGCATCTGGACTAGTTATACGCAGTATTTT. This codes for CASSIWTSYTQYF.

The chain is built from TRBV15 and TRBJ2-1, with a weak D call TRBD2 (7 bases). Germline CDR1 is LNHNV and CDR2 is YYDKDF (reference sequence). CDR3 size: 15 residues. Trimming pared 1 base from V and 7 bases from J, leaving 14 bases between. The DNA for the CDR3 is TGTGCCACCAGCAGAGGGGGGGGCGGATGGAATGAGCAGTTCTTC. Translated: CATSRGGGGWNEQFF.

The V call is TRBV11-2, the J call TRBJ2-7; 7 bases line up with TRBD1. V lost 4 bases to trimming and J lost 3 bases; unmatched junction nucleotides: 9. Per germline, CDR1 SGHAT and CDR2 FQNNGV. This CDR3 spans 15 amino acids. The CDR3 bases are TGTGCCAGCAGCTCCCCCCGGACAGGCTACTACGAGCAGTACTTC. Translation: CASSSPRTGYYEQYF.

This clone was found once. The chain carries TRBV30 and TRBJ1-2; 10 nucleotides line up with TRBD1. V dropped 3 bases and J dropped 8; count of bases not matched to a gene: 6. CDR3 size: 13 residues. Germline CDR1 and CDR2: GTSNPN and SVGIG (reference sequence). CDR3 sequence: CAWRGTGDHGYTF. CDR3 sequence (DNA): TGTGCCTGGAGGGGGACAGGGGATCACGGCTACACCTTC.

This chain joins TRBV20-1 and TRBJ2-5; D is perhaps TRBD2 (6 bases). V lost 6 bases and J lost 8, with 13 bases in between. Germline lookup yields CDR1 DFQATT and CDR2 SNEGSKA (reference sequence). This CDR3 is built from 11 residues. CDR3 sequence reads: CSARAGYTQYF. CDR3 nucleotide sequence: TGCAGTGCCCGGGCGGGGTATACCCAGTACTTC.

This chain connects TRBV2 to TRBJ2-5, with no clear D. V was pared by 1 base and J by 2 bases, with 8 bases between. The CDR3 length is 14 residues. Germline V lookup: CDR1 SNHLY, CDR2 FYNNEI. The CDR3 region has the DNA TGTGCCAGCAGTGAAGGAGAGATTCAAGAGACCCAGTACTTC. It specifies CASSEGEIQETQYF.

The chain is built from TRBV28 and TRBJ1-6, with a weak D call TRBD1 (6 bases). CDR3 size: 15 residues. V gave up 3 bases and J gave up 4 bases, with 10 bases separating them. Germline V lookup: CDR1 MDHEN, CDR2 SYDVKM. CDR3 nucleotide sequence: TGTGCCAGCAGTTTGCCCGGACAGTATAATTCACCCCTCCACTTT. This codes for CASSLPGQYNSPLHF.